The 13 T cell receptor beta chains reported below all come from one sample, sequenced in a study of metastatic and nonmetastatic thyroid tumors. TCRdb re-called the PCR reads via MiXCR. The top ten hold roughly a quarter of the sample, which has tens of thousands of clones, approximately 10% seen once. Patients were all untreated before their thyroid surgery. Sequenced: blood. Receptors were obtained from a female donor with papillary thyroid cancer or a benign thyroid nodule (not recorded which). Some clones in this sample may be carry-over from other donors' samples.

This clone was recorded many times. The V gene is TRBV6-1, the J gene TRBJ1-1, with no clear D. V was cut by 6 bases and J by 7 bases, with 15 bases left in between. Germline assignment: CDR1 MNHNS and CDR2 SASEGT. The CDR3 runs to 13 residues. The CDR3 sequence: CASRELPYSEAFF. In DNA, the CDR3 is TGTGCCAGCAGAGAGCTTCCCTATAGTGAAGCTTTCTTT.

The table lists this clone with many counts. J is TRBJ2-5 and V is TRBV4-2, with TRBD2 as a possible D gene (6 bases). V lost 0 bases and J lost 5, with 10 bases in between. Per the germline V gene, CDR1 is LGHNA and CDR2 is YNFKEQ. CDR3 size: 14 residues. CDR3 protein: CASSQEEAGETQYF. The CDR3 coding sequence is TGTGCCAGCAGCCAAGAGGAGGCGGGGGAGACCCAGTACTTC.

This clone was seen at least ten times. This sequence joins TRBV29-1 and TRBJ1-3; no firm D call. Trimming pared 4 bases from V and 0 bases from J, leaving 7 bases between. Germline loops: CDR1 SQVTM, CDR2 ANQGSEA. The CDR3 is made up of 13 amino acids. As DNA, the CDR3 is TGCAGCGTTGTGGCAGACTCTGGAAACACCATATATTTT. Translation gives CSVVADSGNTIYF.

This chain uses TRBV11-2 with TRBJ2-7; 7 nucleotides line up with TRBD2. The junction had 6 bases not matched to a gene; V was cut back by 0 bases and J by 4 bases. Germline CDR1 and CDR2: SGHAT and FQNNGV. The length of the CDR3 is 15 residues. Here the CDR3 reads CASSLDSWGGYEQYF. CDR3 bases: TGTGCCAGCAGCTTAGATAGTTGGGGGGGTTACGAGCAGTACTTC.

At least ten counts were recorded for this clone. The chain couples TRBV12-5 to TRBJ1-5, with D possibly being TRBD1 (6 bases). V lost 0 bases to trimming and J lost 4 bases, with 22 bases between them. The CDR3 has 19 amino acids. Germline V gene data show CDR1 as LGHNT and CDR2 as FRNRAP. The CDR3 DNA reads TGTGCTAGTGGTTTGGTCCCCATTTGGGGGGGCGCGGTGAATCAGCCCCAGCATTTT. Residues: CASGLVPIWGGAVNQPQHF.

This clone was counted at least ten times. The genes are TRBV20-1 and TRBJ1-2; D is possibly TRBD1 (5 bases). Trimming shortened V by 2 bases and J by 1 base, and 14 bases separated the two germline ends. Germline lookup yields CDR1 DFQATT and CDR2 SNEGSKA (reference sequence). This CDR3 comprises 15 residues. The DNA for the CDR3 is TGCAGTGCTAGACTTCAGGGCTCTCTTAACTATGGCTACACCTTC. This encodes CSARLQGSLNYGYTF.

This clone has at least ten counts. The J gene is TRBJ2-1, the V gene TRBV7-8, with TRBD2 matching over 10 bases. CDR1 SGHVS and CDR2 FQNEAQ come from the germline V gene. V was clipped by 5 bases and J by 0 bases; unmatched bases: 10. The CDR3 has 18 amino acids. CDR3 bases: TGTGCCAGCAGCGGACTAGCCGCTAGCGGGGGCTCCTACAATGAGCAGTTCTTC. Translated, it gives CASSGLAASGGSYNEQFF.

Ten or more counts support this clone. The chain uses TRBV10-3 and TRBJ1-1; D is undetermined. Trimming removed 2 bases from V and 2 bases from J, with 6 bases in between. The V gene's germline CDR1 is ENHRY and CDR2 SYGVKD. CDR3 length: 13 amino acids. As DNA, the CDR3 is TGTGCCATCAGTGAGAATCCCAACACTGAAGCTTTCTTT. It codes for CAISENPNTEAFF.

This clone has at least ten counts. The V gene is TRBV4-1, the J gene TRBJ1-2; 7 bases fit TRBD1. This CDR3 is built from 16 residues. Losses at the gene ends were 0 bases for V and 9 bases for J; bases not matched to a gene: 13. Germline CDR1 and CDR2: MGHRA and YSYEKL. CDR3 loop: CASSQDPAGGIRRYTF. For the CDR3, the DNA is TGCGCCAGCAGCCAAGATCCCGCAGGGGGTATTCGACGCTACACCTTC.

This clone was counted at least ten times. The V and J genes are TRBV27 and TRBJ1-5; unclear D gene. Germline CDR1 MNHEY, CDR2 SMNVEV (reference sequence). This CDR3 is built from 15 residues. V gave up 4 bases and J gave up 7 bases, with 17 bases separating them. This CDR3 reads CASSYPPGRRQPQHF. In DNA, the CDR3 is TGTGCCAGCAGTTACCCCCCGGGCCGCCGCCAGCCCCAGCATTTT.

The table lists this clone with many counts. This sequence joins TRBV6-1 and TRBJ1-1; the D gene is possibly TRBD1 (6 bases). V was trimmed by 6 bases and J by 5 bases, leaving 19 bases between them. Germline CDR1 MNHNS, CDR2 SASEGT. The CDR3 has 15 amino acids. CDR3 loop: CASSPTGFRDTEAFF. CDR3 bases: TGTGCCAGCAGCCCCACAGGGTTCAGGGATACTGAAGCTTTCTTT.

At least ten counts were recorded for this clone. The CDR3 protein is CASSRGLAGGLAQETQYF. CDR3 nucleotides: TGTGCCAGCAGCCGAGGACTAGCGGGAGGGCTGGCTCAAGAGACCCAGTACTTC. This chain uses TRBV7-8 with TRBJ2-5, with 15 bases aligning to TRBD2. Looked up from germline, CDR1 is SGHVS and CDR2 is FQNEAQ. The CDR3 consists of 18 residues. The junction had 9 bases not matched to a gene; V was cut back by 5 bases and J by 2 bases.

The chain has TRBV6-5 and TRBJ2-7; 8 nucleotides align to TRBD1. J lost 5 bases, V lost 0 bases, and 9 bases had no gene match. Germline assignment: CDR1 MNHEY and CDR2 SVGAGI. The CDR3 is 16 amino acids. In DNA form, the CDR3 reads TGTGCCAGCAGTTACTCGATCACAGGGGGTTTCCACGAGCAGTACTTC. Residues: CASSYSITGGFHEQYF.